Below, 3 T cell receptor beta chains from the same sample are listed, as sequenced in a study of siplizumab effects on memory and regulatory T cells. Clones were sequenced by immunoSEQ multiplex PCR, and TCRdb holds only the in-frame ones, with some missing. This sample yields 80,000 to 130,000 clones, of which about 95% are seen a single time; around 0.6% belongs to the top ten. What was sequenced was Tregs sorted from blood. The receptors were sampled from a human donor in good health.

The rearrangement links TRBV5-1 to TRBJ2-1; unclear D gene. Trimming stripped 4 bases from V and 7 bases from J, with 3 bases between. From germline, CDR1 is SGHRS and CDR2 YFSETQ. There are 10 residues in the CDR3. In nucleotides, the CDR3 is TGCGCCAGCAGCGGGAATGAGCAGTTCTTC. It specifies CASSGNEQFF. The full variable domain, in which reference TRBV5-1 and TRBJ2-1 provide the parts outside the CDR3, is KAGVTQTPRYLIKTRGQQVTLSCSPISGHRSVSWYQQTPGQGLQFLFEYFSETQRNKGNFPGRFSGRQFSNSRSEMNVSTLELGDSALYLCASSGNEQFFGPGTRLTVL.

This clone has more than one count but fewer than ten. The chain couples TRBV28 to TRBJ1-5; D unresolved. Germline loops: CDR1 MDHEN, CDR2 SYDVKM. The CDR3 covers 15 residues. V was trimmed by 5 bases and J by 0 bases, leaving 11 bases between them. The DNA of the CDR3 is TGTGCCAGCAGTGGATCCCGGTATAGCAATCAGCCCCAGCATTTT. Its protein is CASSGSRYSNQPQHF.

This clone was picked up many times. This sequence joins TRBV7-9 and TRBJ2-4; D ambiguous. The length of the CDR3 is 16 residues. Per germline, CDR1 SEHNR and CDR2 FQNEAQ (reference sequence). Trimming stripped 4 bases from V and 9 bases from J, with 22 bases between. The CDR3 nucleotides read TGTGCCAGCAGCTCAAGGGTGGGAACCCCTTTGGGCATTCAGTACTTC. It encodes CASSSRVGTPLGIQYF.